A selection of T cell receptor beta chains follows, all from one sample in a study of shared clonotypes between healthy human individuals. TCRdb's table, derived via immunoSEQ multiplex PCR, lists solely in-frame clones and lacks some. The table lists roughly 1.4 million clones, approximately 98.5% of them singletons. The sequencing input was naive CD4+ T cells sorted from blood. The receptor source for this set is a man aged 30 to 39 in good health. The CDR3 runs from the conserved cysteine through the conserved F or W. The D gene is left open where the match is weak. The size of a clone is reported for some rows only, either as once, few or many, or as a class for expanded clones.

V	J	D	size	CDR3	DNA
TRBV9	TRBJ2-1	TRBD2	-	CASSGRTSGRLHNEQFF	TGTGCCAGCAGCGGTCGGACTAGCGGGAGATTACACAATGAGCAGTTCTTC
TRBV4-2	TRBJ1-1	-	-	CASSQDIRRTEAFF	TGTGCCAGCAGCCAAGATATAAGGAGGACAGAAGCTTTCTTT
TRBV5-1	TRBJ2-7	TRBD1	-	CASIAGPGQADMEQYF	TGCGCCAGCATAGCCGGACCGGGACAGGCGGATATGGAGCAGTACTTC
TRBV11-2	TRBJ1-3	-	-	CASSGYSGNTIYF	TGTGCCAGCAGCGGGTACTCTGGAAACACCATATATTTT
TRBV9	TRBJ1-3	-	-	CASSVAPLFLGNTIYF	TGTGCCAGCAGCGTAGCCCCTCTCTTTCTCGGAAACACCATATATTTT
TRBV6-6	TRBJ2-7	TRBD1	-	CASSYGTESYEQYF	TGTGCCAGCAGTTACGGGACAGAATCCTACGAGCAGTACTTC
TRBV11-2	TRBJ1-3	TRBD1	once	CASSTYRGPSGNTIYF	TGTGCCAGCAGCACATACAGGGGGCCCTCTGGAAACACCATATATTTT
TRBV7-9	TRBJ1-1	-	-	CASSLVIGSEAFF	TGTGCCAGCAGCTTAGTTATTGGGTCTGAAGCTTTCTTT
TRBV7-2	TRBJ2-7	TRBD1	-	CASSFGQDGYEQYF	TGTGCCAGCAGCTTCGGACAGGACGGCTACGAGCAGTACTTC
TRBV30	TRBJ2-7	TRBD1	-	CAWRGGPHSEQYF	TGTGCCTGGAGAGGGGGCCCCCATTCCGAGCAGTACTTC
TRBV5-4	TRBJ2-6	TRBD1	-	CASSSGQVWGGANVLTF	TGTGCCAGCAGTTCTGGACAGGTTTGGGGTGGGGCCAACGTCCTGACTTTC
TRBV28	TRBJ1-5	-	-	CASSSRKGGISNQPQHF	TGTGCCAGCAGTTCCCGAAAGGGGGGTATTAGCAATCAGCCCCAGCATTTT
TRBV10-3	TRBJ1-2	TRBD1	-	CAITGTGGMGGYTF	TGTGCCATCACTGGGACAGGGGGTATGGGTGGCTACACCTTC
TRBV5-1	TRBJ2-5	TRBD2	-	CASSPPGTRWRETQYF	TGCGCCAGCAGCCCACCTGGGACTAGGTGGCGAGAGACCCAGTACTTC
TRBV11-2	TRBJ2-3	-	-	CASTLNPGLTTDTQYF	TGTGCCAGCACCCTCAACCCAGGACTTACCACAGATACGCAGTATTTT
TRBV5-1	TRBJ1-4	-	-	CASSSSIGVGEKLFF	TGCGCCAGCAGCTCCTCCATCGGGGTGGGTGAAAAACTGTTTTTT
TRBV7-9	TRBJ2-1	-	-	CASSQDWYNEQFF	TGTGCCAGCAGCCAGGACTGGTACAATGAGCAGTTCTTC
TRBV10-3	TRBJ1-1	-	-	CAISESGQGPNTEAFF	TGTGCCATCAGTGAGTCCGGCCAGGGGCCTAACACTGAAGCTTTCTTT
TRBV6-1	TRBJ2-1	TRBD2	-	CASSGTGLARGYNEQFF	TGTGCCAGCAGTGGGACGGGACTAGCTCGGGGGTACAATGAGCAGTTCTTC
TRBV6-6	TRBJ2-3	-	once	CASHPGSDTQYF	TGTGCCAGCCACCCTGGGTCAGATACGCAGTATTTT
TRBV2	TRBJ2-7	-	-	CASSEDDAYSYEQYF	TGTGCCAGCAGTGAAGACGATGCGTACTCCTACGAGCAGTACTTC
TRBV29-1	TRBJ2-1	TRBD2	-	CSVLGLAGNYNEQFF	TGCAGCGTTCTGGGACTAGCGGGGAATTACAATGAGCAGTTCTTC
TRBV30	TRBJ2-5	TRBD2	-	CAWMIAGAQETQYF	TGTGCCTGGATGATAGCGGGGGCCCAAGAGACCCAGTACTTC
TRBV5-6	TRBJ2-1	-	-	CASSAHFVLGAINEQFF	TGTGCCAGCAGCGCCCATTTTGTGCTTGGGGCTATCAATGAGCAGTTCTTC
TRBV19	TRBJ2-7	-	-	CASSIESGRYEQYF	TGTGCCAGTAGTATTGAGTCAGGACGGTACGAGCAGTACTTC
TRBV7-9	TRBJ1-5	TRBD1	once	CASSRYQGEGNQPQHF	TGTGCCAGCAGCCGATACCAGGGGGAGGGGAATCAGCCCCAGCATTTT
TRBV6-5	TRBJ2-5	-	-	CASSLSAGQETQYF	TGTGCCAGCAGTTTATCGGCTGGCCAAGAGACCCAGTACTTC
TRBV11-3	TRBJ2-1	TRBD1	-	CASSVGTGKYNEQFF	TGTGCCAGCAGCGTAGGGACAGGGAAGTACAATGAGCAGTTCTTC
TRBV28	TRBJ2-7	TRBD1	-	CASTGQGVSDQYF	TGTGCCAGCACTGGACAGGGGGTGAGCGATCAGTACTTC